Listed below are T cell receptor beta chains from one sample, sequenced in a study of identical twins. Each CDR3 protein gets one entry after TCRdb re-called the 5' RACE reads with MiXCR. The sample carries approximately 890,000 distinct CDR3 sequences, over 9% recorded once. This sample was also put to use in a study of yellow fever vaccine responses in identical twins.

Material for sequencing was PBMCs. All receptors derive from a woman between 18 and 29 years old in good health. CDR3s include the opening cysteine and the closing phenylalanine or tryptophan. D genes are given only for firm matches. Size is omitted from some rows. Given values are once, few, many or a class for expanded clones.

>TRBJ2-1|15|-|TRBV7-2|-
CASSLMSGGGREQFF
TGTGCCAGCAGCTTAATGTCTGGTGGTGGCAGGGAGCAGTTCTTC
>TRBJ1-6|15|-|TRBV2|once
CASSLSFSANSPLHF
TGTGCCAGCAGTTTGTCTTTCTCGGCTAATTCACCCCTCCACTTT
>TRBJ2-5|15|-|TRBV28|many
CASSFRGTVEETQYF
TGTGCCAGCAGTTTCCGGGGTACGGTCGAAGAGACCCAGTACTTC
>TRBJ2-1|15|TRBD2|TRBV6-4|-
CASSDSSSGIDEQFF
TGTGCCAGCAGTGACTCGTCTAGCGGGATTGATGAGCAGTTCTTC
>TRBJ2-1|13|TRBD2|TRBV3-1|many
CASSPSGDNEQFF
TGTGCCAGCAGCCCTAGCGGCGACAATGAGCAGTTCTTC
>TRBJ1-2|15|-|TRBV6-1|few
CASSEEGGPNYGYTF
TGTGCCAGCAGTGAAGAGGGGGGCCCCAACTATGGCTACACCTTC
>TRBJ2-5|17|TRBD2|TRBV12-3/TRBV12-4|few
CASSLELAVLKRETQYF
TGTGCCAGCAGTTTAGAACTAGCGGTCCTGAAGCGGGAGACCCAGTACTTC
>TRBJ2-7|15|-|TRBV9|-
CASSVGTGTAIEQYF
TGTGCCAGCAGCGTAGGGACCGGGACTGCCATCGAGCAGTACTTC
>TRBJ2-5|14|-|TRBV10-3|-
CAISEATGWETQYF
TGTGCCATCAGTGAGGCCACAGGGTGGGAGACCCAGTACTTC
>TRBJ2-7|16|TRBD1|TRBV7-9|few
CASSLGKTGRTYEQYF
TGTGCCAGCAGCTTAGGGAAGACAGGGCGTACCTACGAGCAGTACTTC
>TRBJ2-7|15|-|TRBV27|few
CASSLWAGGPYEQYF
TGTGCCAGCAGTTTATGGGCCGGAGGCCCCTACGAGCAGTACTTC
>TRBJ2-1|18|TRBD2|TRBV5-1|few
CASSLLNNLAGVANEQFF
TGCGCCAGCAGCCTCCTTAACAACCTAGCGGGAGTTGCCAATGAGCAGTTCTTC
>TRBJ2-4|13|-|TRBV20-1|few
CSANSPIQNIQYF
TGCAGTGCTAACAGCCCGATCCAAAACATTCAGTACTTC
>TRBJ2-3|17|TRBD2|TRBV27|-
CASSYRGVAGPTDTQYF
TGTGCCAGCAGTTACCGGGGGGTAGCGGGGCCCACAGATACGCAGTATTTT
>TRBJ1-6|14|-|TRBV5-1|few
CASSYGTFNSPLHF
TGCGCCAGCAGCTACGGGACTTTTAATTCACCCCTCCACTTT
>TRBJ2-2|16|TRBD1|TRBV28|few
CASSFFRDRATGELFF
TGTGCCAGCAGTTTTTTCAGGGACAGGGCCACCGGGGAGCTGTTTTTT
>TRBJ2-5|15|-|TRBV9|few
CASSTYTGLQETQYF
TGTGCCAGCAGCACCTATACAGGACTCCAAGAGACCCAGTACTTC
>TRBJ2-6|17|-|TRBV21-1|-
CASSAKDNRTDHNVLTF
TGTGCCAGCAGCGCAAAGGATAATCGGACCGACCACAACGTCCTGACTTTC
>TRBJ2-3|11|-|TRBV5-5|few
CASNMVDTQYF
TGTGCCAGCAATATGGTAGATACGCAGTATTTT
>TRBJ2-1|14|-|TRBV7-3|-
CASSKWDGYNEQFF
TGTGCCAGTAGTAAATGGGACGGATACAATGAGCAGTTCTTC
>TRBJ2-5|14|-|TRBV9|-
CASSRWEGEETQYF
TGTGCCAGCAGCAGGTGGGAGGGGGAAGAGACCCAGTACTTC
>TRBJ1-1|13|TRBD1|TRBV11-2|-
CASSPDRGGEAFF
TGTGCCAGCAGCCCGGACAGGGGCGGTGAAGCTTTCTTT
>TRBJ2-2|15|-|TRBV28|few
CASSFAGGNTGELFF
TGTGCCAGCAGTTTCGCCGGGGGGAACACCGGGGAGCTGTTTTTT
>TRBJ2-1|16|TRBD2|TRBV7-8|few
CASSASGGRAYNEQFF
TGTGCCAGCAGCGCCTCGGGGGGGAGGGCCTACAATGAGCAGTTCTTC
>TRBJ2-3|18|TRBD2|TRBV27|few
CASSLSIRVSGGTDTQYF
TGTGCCAGCAGTTTATCGATTCGGGTTAGCGGGGGCACAGATACGCAGTATTTT
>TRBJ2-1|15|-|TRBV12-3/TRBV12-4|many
CASSQGKLSYNEQFF
TGTGCCAGCAGTCAGGGGAAACTCTCCTACAATGAGCAGTTCTTC
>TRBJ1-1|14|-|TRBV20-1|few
CSARPRVQGTEAFF
TGCAGTGCTAGACCACGGGTCCAGGGTACTGAAGCTTTCTTT
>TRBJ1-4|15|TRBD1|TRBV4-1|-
CASSQGDRGWEKLFF
TGCGCCAGCAGCCAAGGAGACAGGGGTTGGGAAAAACTGTTTTTT
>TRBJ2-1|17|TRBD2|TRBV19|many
CASSIGSGTSGNNEQFF
TGTGCCAGTAGTATAGGATCCGGGACTAGCGGCAACAATGAGCAGTTCTTC
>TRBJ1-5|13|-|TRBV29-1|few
CSVMVGSNQPQHF
TGCAGCGTTATGGTGGGAAGCAATCAGCCCCAGCATTTT
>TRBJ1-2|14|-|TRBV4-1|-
CASSQDSGVNGYTF
TGCGCCAGCAGCCAAGATAGCGGGGTAAATGGCTACACCTTC
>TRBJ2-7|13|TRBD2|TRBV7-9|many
CASSLLAGYEQYF
TGTGCCAGCAGCTTACTAGCGGGGTACGAGCAGTACTTC
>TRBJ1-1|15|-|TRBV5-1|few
CASSRLAPTNTEAFF
TGCGCCAGCAGCAGGTTGGCACCTACGAACACTGAAGCTTTCTTT
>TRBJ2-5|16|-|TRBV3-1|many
CASSQVPDTKGETQYF
TGTGCCAGCAGCCAAGTTCCGGACACCAAGGGAGAGACCCAGTACTTC
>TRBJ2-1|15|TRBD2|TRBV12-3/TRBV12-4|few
CASSPSGRAGGEQFF
TGTGCCAGCAGTCCAAGCGGGAGGGCCGGCGGTGAGCAGTTCTTC
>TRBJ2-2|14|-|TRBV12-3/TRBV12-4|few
CASGRDGDTGELFF
TGTGCCAGCGGAAGGGACGGGGACACCGGGGAGCTGTTTTTT
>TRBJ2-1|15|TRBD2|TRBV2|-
CASNSASGSLNEQFF
TGTGCCAGCAATTCAGCTAGCGGGAGTTTGAATGAGCAGTTCTTC
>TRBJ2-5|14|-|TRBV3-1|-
CASSQGGIRETQYF
TGTGCCAGCAGCCAAGGGGGGATCCGGGAGACCCAGTACTTC
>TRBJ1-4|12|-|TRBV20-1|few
CSARVPPEKLFF
TGCAGTGCTAGAGTGCCTCCGGAGAAACTGTTTTTT
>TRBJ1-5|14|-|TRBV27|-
CASSLANSNQPQHF
TGTGCCAGCAGTCTTGCGAATAGCAATCAGCCCCAGCATTTT
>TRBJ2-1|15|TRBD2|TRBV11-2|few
CASSLGSGTHNEQFF
TGTGCCAGCAGCTTAGGCAGCGGGACCCACAATGAGCAGTTCTTC
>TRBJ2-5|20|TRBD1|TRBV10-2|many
CASSESIFGTGRMDQETQYF
TGCGCCAGCAGTGAGTCGATATTCGGGACAGGGCGGATGGACCAAGAGACCCAGTACTTC
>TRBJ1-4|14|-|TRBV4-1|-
CASSQGNMGEKLFF
TGCGCCAGCAGCCAAGGAAACATGGGTGAAAAACTGTTTTTT
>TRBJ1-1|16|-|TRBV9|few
CASSGGGGRENTEAFF
TGTGCCAGCAGCGGAGGGGGAGGCAGGGAGAACACTGAAGCTTTCTTT
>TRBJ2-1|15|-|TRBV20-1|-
CSFPQSTSSYNEQFF
TGCAGTTTCCCCCAATCGACTAGCTCCTACAATGAGCAGTTCTTC
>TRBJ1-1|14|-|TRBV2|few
CASSVAGLNTEAFF
TGTGCCAGCAGTGTGGCAGGCCTGAACACTGAAGCTTTCTTT
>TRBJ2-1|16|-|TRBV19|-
CASSILGGAAYNEQFF
TGTGCCAGTAGTATTCTAGGCGGGGCAGCCTACAATGAGCAGTTCTTC
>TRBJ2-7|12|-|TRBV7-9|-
CASSPHRDEQYF
TGTGCCAGCAGCCCCCATAGGGACGAGCAGTACTTC
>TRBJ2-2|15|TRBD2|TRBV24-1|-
CATTAAGANTGELFF
TGTGCCACCACGGCGGCGGGGGCGAACACCGGGGAGCTGTTTTTT
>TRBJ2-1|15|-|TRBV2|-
CASSERGPHLGVEFF
TGTGCCAGCAGTGAGCGGGGTCCCCACTTGGGGGTTGAGTTCTTC
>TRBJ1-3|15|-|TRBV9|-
CASSVVGGAGNTIYF
TGTGCCAGCAGCGTAGTAGGGGGGGCTGGAAACACCATATATTTT
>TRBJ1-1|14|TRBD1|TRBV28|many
CASSTPTGAYEAFF
TGTGCCAGCAGTACCCCGACAGGGGCTTATGAAGCTTTCTTT
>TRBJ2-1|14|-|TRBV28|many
CASSFAGTYNEQFF
TGTGCCAGCAGTTTTGCGGGAACCTACAATGAGCAGTTCTTC
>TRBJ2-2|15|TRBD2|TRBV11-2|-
CASSFGGGRTGELFF
TGTGCCAGCAGCTTCGGGGGGGGCCGCACCGGGGAGCTGTTTTTT
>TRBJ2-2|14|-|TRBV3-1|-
CASLSGANTGELFF
TGTGCCAGTTTATCGGGGGCGAACACCGGGGAGCTGTTTTTT